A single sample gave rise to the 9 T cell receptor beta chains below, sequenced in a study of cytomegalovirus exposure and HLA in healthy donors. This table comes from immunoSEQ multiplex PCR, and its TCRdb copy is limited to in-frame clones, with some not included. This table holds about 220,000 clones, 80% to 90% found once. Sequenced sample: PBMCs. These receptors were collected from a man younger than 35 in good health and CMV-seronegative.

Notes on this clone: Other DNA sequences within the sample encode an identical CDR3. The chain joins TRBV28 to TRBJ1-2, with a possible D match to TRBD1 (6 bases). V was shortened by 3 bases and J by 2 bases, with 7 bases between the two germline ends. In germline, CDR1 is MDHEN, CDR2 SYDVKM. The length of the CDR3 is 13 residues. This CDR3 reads CASSFGQNYGYTF. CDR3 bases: TGTGCCAGCAGTTTTGGACAGAACTATGGCTACACCTTC.

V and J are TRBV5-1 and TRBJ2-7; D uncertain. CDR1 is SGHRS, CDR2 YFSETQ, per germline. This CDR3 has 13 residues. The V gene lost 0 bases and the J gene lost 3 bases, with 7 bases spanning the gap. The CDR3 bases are TGCGCCAGCAGCTTGGCCGTCAGCTACGAGCAGTACTTC. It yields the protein CASSLAVSYEQYF.

The CDR3 loop is CASKVLAGANEQFF. The CDR3 nucleotides are TGTGCCAGCAAGGTTCTAGCGGGAGCCAATGAGCAGTTCTTC. V usage is TRBV6-5 and J usage is TRBJ2-1, with 10 bases lining up with TRBD2. The CDR3 is 14 amino acids. Trimming took 7 bases from V and 6 from J; bases not matched to a gene: 6. Germline CDR1 reads MNHEY; CDR2 reads SVGAGI.

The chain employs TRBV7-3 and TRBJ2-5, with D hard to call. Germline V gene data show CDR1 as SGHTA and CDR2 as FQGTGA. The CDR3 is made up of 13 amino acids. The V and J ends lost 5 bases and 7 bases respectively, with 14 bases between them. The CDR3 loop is CASSNEVGRTQYF. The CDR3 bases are TGTGCCAGCAGCAATGAAGTTGGGCGGACCCAGTACTTC.

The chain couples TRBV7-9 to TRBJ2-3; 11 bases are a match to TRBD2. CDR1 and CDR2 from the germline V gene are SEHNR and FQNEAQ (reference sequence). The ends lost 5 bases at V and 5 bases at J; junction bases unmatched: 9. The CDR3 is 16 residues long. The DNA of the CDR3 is TGTGCCAGCAGCGTCCCCGGGACTAGCGGTGAAGATACGCAGTATTTT. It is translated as CASSVPGTSGEDTQYF.

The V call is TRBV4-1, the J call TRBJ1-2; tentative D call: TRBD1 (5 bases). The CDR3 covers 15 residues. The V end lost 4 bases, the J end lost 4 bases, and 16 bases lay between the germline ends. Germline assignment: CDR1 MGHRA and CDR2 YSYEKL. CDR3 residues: CASSLGDSTLYGYTF. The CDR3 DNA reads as TGCGCCAGCAGCCTCGGAGACAGTACTCTCTATGGCTACACCTTC.

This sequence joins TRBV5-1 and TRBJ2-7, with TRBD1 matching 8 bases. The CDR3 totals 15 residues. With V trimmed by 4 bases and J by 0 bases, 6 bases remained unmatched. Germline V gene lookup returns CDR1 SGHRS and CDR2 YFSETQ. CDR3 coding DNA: TGCGCCAGCAGCCCTGGACAGGGACCCTCCTACGAGCAGTACTTC. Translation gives CASSPGQGPSYEQYF.

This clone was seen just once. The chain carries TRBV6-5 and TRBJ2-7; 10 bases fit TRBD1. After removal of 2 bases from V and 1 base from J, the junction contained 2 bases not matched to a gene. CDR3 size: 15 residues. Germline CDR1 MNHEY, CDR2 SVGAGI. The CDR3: CASSYGTGVSYEQYF. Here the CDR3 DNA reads TGTGCCAGCAGTTACGGGACAGGGGTATCCTACGAGCAGTACTTC.

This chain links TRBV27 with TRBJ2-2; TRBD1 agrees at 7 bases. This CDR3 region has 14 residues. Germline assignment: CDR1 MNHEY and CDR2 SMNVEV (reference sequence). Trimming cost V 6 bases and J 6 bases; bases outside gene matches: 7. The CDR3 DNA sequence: TGTGCCAGCAGGGGACAGTGGGGTGCCGGGGAGCTGTTTTTT. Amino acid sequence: CASRGQWGAGELFF.